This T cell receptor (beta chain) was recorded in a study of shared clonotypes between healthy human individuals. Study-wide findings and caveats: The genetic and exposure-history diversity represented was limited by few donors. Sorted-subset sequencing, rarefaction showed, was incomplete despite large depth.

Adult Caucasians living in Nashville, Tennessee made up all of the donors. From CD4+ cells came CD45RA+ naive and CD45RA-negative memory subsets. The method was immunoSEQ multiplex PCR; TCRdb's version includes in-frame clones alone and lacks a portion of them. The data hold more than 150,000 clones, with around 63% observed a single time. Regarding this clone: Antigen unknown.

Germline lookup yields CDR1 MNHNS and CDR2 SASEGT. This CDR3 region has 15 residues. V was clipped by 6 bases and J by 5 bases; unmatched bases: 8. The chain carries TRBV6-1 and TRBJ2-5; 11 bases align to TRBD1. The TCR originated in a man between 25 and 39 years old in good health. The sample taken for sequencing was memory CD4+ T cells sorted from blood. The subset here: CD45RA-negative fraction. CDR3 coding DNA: TGTGCCAGCAGGACCCGGGACAGGGGGGGGGAGACCCAGTACTTC. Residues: CASRTRDRGGETQYF.